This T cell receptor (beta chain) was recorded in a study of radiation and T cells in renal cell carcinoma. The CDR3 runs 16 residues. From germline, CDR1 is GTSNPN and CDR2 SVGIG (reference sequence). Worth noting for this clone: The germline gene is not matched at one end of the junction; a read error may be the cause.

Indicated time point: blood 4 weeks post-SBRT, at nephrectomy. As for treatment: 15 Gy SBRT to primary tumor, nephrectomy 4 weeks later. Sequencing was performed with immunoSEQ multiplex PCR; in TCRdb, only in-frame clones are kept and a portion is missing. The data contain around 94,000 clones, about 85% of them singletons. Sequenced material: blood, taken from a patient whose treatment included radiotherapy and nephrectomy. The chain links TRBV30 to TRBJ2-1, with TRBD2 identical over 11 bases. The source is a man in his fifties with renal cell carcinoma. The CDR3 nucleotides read TGTGCCTGGAGTGTTGGGACTAGCGGATCCTACAATGAGCTGTTCTTC. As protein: CAWSVGTSGSYNELFF. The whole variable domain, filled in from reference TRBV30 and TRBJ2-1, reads SQTIHQWPATLVQPVGSPLSLECTVEGTSNPNLYWYRQAAGRGLQLLFYSVGIGQISSEVPQNLSASRPQDRQFILSSKKLLLSDSGFYLCAWSVGTSGSYNELFFGPGTRLTVL.